This T cell receptor (beta chain) stems from a study of blood T cell repertoires in COVID-19. Across the study: Donors in the United States, Italy and Spain gave samples during acute or convalescent COVID-19. T cells, B-cell-depleted T cells, or PBMCs supplied cDNA or gDNA.

The CDR3 has 13 residues. The trim removed 7 bases at V and 3 bases at J, leaving 7 bases unmatched. Germline lookup yields CDR1 SGHDT and CDR2 YYEEEE. In the study's own analysis: By means of reference gene primer amplification, nucleated cell counts were estimated. Measured with immunoSEQ multiplex PCR; TCRdb has only the in-frame clones, and not every one. V and J calls and clone size come straight from that table; D and trimming were deduced from the DNA. The sample lists 200,000 to 250,000 clones; roughly 86% were seen once. This TCR was sampled from a man in his fifties or sixties with acute or convalescent COVID-19. The J gene is TRBJ2-7, the V gene TRBV5-6, with 7 bases matching TRBD2. The sample consisted of peripheral blood. The CDR3 DNA sequence: TGTGCCAGCGGGGGAGGGCGCCGCTACGAGCAGTACTTC. Protein product: CASGGGRRYEQYF.